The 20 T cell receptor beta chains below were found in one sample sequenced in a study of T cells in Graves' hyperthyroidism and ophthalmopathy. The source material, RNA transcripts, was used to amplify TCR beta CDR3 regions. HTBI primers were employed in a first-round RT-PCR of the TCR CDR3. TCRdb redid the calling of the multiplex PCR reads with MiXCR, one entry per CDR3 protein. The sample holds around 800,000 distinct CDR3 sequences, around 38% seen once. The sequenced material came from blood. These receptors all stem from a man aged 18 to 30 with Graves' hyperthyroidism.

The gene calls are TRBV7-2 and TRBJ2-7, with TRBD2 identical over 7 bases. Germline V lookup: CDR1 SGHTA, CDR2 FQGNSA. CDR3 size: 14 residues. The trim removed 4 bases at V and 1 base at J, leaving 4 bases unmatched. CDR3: CASSSLASSYEQYF. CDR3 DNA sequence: TGTGCCAGCAGCTCACTAGCGTCATCCTACGAGCAGTACTTC.

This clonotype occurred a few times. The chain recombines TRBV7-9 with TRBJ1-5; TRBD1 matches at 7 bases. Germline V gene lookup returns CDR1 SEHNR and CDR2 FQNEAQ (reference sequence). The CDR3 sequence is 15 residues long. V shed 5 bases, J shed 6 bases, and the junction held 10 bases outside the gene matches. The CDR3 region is CASSQDSQGVQPQHF. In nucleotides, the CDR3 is TGTGCCAGCAGCCAAGATAGCCAGGGGGTTCAGCCCCAGCATTTT.

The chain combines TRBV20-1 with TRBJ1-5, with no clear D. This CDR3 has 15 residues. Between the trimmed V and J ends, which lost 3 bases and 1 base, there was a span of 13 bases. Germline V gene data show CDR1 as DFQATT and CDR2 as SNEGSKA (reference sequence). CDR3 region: CSARLRTGSNQPQHF. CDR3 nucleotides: TGCAGTGCTAGGTTGAGAACGGGGAGCAATCAGCCCCAGCATTTT.

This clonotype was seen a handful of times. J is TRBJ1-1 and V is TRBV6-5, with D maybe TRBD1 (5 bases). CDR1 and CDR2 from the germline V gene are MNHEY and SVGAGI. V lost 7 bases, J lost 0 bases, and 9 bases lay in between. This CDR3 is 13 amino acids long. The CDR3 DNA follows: TGTGCCAGCACTCGACAGCTGAACACTGAAGCTTTCTTT. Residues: CASTRQLNTEAFF.

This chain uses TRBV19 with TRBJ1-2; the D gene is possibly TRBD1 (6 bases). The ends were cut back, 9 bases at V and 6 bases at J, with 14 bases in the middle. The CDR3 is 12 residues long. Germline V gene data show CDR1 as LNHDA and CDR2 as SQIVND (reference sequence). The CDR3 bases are TGTGCCAGCACCGGGACATCCCATGGCTACACCTTC. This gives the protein CASTGTSHGYTF. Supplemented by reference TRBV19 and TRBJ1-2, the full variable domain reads DGGITQSPKYLFRKEGQNVTLSCEQNLNHDAMYWYRQDPGQGLRLIYYSQIVNDFQKGDIAEGYSVSREKKESFPLTVTSAQKNPTAFYLCASTGTSHGYTFGSGTRLTVV.

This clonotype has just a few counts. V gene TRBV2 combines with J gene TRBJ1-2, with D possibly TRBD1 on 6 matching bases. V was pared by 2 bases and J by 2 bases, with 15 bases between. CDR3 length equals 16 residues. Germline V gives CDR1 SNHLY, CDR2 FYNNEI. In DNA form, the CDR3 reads TGTGCCAGCAGTGAATTTTATAGGGGGTTGAACTATGGCTACACCTTC. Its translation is CASSEFYRGLNYGYTF.

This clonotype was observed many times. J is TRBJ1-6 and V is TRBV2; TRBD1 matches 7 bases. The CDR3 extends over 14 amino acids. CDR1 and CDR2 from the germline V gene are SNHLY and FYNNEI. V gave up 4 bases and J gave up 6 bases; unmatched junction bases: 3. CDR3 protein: CASSGTGSNSPLHF. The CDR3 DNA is TGTGCCAGCAGTGGGACAGGTTCTAATTCACCCCTCCACTTT. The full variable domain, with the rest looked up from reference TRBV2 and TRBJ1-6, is EPEVTQTPSHQVTQMGQEVILRCVPISNHLYFYWYRQILGQKVEFLVSFYNNEISEKSEIFDDQFSVERPDGSNFTLKIRSTKLEDSAMYFCASSGTGSNSPLHFGNGTRLTVT.

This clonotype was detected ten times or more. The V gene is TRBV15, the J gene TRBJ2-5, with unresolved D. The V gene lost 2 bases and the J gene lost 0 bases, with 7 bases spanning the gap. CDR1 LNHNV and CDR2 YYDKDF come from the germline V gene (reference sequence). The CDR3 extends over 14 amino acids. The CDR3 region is CATSRRRDQETQYF. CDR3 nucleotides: TGTGCCACCAGCAGAAGACGGGACCAAGAGACCCAGTACTTC.

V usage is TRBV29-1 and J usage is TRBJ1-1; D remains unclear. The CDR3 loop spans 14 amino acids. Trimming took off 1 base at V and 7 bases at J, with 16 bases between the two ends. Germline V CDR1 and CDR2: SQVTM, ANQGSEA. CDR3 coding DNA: TGCAGCGTTGAAGGCCACGGTTCCGTGGGTGAAGCTTTCTTT. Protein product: CSVEGHGSVGEAFF.

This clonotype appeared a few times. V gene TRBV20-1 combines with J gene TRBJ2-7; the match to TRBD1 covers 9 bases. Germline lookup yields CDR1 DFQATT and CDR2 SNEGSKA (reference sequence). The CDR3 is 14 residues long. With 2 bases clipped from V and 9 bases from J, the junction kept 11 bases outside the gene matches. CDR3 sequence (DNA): TGCAGTGCTAGAACCTCGGGGACAGGGCAAAGGCAGTACTTC. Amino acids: CSARTSGTGQRQYF.

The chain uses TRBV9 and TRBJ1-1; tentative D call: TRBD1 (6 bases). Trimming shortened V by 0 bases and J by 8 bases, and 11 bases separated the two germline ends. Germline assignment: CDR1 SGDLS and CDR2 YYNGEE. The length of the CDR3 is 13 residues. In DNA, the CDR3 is TGTGCCAGCAGCGTAGAGGGGACATACGAAGCTTTCTTT. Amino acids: CASSVEGTYEAFF.

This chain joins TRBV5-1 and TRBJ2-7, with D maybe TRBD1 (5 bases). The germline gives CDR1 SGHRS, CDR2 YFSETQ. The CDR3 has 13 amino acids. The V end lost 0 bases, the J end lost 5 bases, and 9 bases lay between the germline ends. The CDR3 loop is CASSLAGFHEQYF. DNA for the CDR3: TGCGCCAGCAGCTTGGCAGGGTTCCACGAGCAGTACTTC.

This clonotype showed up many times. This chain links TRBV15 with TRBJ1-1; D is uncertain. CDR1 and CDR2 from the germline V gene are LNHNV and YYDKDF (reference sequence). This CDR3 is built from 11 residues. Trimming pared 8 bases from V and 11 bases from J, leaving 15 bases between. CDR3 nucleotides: TGTGCCACCGGGTTCGGGGAAGCGGCTTTCTTT. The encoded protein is CATGFGEAAFF.

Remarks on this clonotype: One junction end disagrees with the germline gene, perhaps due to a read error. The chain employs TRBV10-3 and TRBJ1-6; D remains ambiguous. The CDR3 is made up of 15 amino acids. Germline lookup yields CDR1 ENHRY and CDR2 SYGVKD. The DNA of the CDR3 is TGTGCCAGCAGTGACCCCACTCCCTATAATTCACCCCTCCACTTT. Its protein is CASSDPTPYNSPLHF.

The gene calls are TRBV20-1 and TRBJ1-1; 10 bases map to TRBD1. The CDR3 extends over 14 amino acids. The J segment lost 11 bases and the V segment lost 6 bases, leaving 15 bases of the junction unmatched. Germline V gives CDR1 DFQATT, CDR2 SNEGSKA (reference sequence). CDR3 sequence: CSAGGTGESFMAFF. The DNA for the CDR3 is TGCAGTGCGGGGGGGACAGGGGAGTCTTTTATGGCTTTCTTT.

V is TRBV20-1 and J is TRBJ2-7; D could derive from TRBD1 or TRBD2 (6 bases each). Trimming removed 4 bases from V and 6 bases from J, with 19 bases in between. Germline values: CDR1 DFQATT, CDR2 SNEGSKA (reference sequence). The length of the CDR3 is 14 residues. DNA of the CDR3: TGCAGTGCTAAGGTTGGAGGGGGGACCGGCGAGCAGTACTTC. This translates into CSAKVGGGTGEQYF.

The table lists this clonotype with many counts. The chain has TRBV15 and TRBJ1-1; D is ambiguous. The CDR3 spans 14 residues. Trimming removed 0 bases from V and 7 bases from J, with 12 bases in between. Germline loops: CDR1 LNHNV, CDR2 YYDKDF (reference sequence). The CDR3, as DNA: TGTGCCACCAGCAGAGATATCTCCGCTTATGAAGCTTTCTTT. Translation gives CATSRDISAYEAFF.

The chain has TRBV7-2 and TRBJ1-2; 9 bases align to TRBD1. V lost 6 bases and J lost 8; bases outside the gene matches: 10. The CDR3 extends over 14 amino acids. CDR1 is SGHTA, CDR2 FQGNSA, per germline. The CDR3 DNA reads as TGTGCCAGCAGTTATCCGGGACAGGGAGGCGGCTACACCTTC. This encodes CASSYPGQGGGYTF.

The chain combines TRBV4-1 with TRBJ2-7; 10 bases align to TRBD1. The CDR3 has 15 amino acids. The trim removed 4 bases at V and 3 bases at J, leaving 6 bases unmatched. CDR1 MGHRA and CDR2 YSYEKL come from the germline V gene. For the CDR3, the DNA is TGCGCCAGCAGCCCGGATCGGACAGGGGGCTACGAGCAGTACTTC. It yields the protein CASSPDRTGGYEQYF.

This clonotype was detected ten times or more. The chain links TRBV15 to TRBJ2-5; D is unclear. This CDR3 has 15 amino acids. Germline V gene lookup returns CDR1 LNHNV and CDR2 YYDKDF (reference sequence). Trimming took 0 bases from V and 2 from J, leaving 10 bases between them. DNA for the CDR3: TGTGCCACCAGCAGAGATAGGTCAGATCAAGAGACCCAGTACTTC. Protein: CATSRDRSDQETQYF.